A selection of T cell receptor beta chains follows, all from one sample in a study of blood T cell repertoires in COVID-19. The protocol was immunoSEQ multiplex PCR, while the TCRdb copy is restricted to in-frame clones and leaves out a portion. The data show about 150,000 clones, with over 75% seen just once and 5% held by the top ten. Sequenced input: peripheral blood. All receptors derive from a woman in her fifties or sixties with acute or convalescent COVID-19. CDR3s include the opening cysteine and the closing phenylalanine or tryptophan. The order of the fields is clone size, D gene, J gene, V gene, CDR3 DNA, CDR3 protein. The D gene is left open where the match is weak. Expanded clones get a size class; other rows say once, few or many, or leave the size out.

>NA|TRBD1|TRBJ1-6|TRBV5-6
TGTGCCAGCAGCGCGGCCCCGACAGGGTGGAGTTCACCCCTCCACTTT
CASSAAPTGWSSPLHF
>NA|NA|TRBJ1-1|TRBV3-1/TRBV3-2
TGTGCCAGCAGCCAAGAAAGACCCGGCGGCGGTACTGAAGCTTTCTTT
CASSQERPGGGTEAFF
>NA|TRBD2|TRBJ2-3|TRBV6-2/TRBV6-3
TGTGCCAGCAGTTACGGGACTAGCGGCCGTACGCAGTATTTT
CASSYGTSGRTQYF
>NA|TRBD2|TRBJ2-1|TRBV5-1
TGCGCCAGCAGCTGGACTAGCGGGAACTCCTACAATGAGCAGTTCTTC
CASSWTSGNSYNEQFF
>NA|NA|TRBJ2-1|TRBV9
TGTGCCAGCAGCCCCTCGATCAGCTCCTACAATGAGCAGTTCTTC
CASSPSISSYNEQFF
>many|NA|TRBJ1-2|TRBV18
TGTGCCAGCTCACCACAGACAGATGGCTACACCTTC
CASSPQTDGYTF
>NA|NA|TRBJ2-1|TRBV11-2
TGTGCCAGCAGCTTCTCAGGGGAGGGTGAGCAGTTCTTC
CASSFSGEGEQFF
>NA|NA|TRBJ1-1|TRBV28
TGTGCCAGCAGTTCTCAGGGGCTGGGGAACACTGAAGCTTTCTTT
CASSSQGLGNTEAFF
>NA|TRBD1|TRBJ1-1|TRBV3-1/TRBV3-2
TGTGCCAGCAGGAACAGGGGGCTTTACACTGAAGCTTTCTTT
CASRNRGLYTEAFF
>few|TRBD2|TRBJ2-7|TRBV5-1
TGCGCCAGCAGCCACGGGACTAGCGGGCACTACGAGCAGTACTTC
CASSHGTSGHYEQYF
>few|NA|TRBJ2-5|TRBV11-3
TGTGCCAGCAGCTTACTGGAGCAAGAGACCCAGTACTTC
CASSLLEQETQYF
>NA|TRBD1|TRBJ1-2|TRBV6-5
TGTGCCAGCAGCCCGGACAGGGGAAAAGGTGGCTACACCTTC
CASSPDRGKGGYTF
>NA|NA|TRBJ2-7|TRBV18
TGTGCCAGCTCAACTAACTACGAGCAGTACTTC
CASSTNYEQYF
>NA|NA|TRBJ1-3|TRBV18
TGTGCCAGCTCACCTTTCGAGGGCATCAGCTCTGGAAACACCATATATTTT
CASSPFEGISSGNTIYF
>NA|TRBD2|TRBJ2-3|TRBV9
TGTGCCAGCAGCGTCGACCCACCGGGACTAGCGGATAGCACAGATACGCAGTATTTT
CASSVDPPGLADSTDTQYF
>NA|NA|TRBJ1-1|TRBV7-9
TGTGCCAGCAGCTTAGTTGTCGGGGGTACCCCTGAAGCTTTCTTT
CASSLVVGGTPEAFF
>NA|NA|TRBJ2-2|TRBV4-3
TGCGCCAGCAGCAAATGGGACACCGTCACCGGGGAGCTGTTTTTT
CASSKWDTVTGELFF
>NA|NA|TRBJ2-7|TRBV25-1
TGTGCCAGCAGTCAGAACATATACGAGCAGTACTTC
CASSQNIYEQYF
>NA|TRBD1|TRBJ2-7|TRBV5-4
TGTGCCAGCAGAACTGACAGGGGGGTAGGAGAGCAGTACTTC
CASRTDRGVGEQYF
>NA|NA|TRBJ1-6|TRBV29-1
TGCAGCGTGCTAGCGGCACCTGGACCCCTCCACTTT
CSVLAAPGPLHF
>NA|NA|TRBJ1-2|TRBV6-6
TGTGCCAGCAGTTACGATTATGGCTTCCGGGGGTATGGCTACACCTTC
CASSYDYGFRGYGYTF
>NA|TRBD1|TRBJ1-1|TRBV7-8
TGTGCCAGCAGCTCGACAGGGATGAACACTGAAGCTTTCTTT
CASSSTGMNTEAFF
>NA|NA|TRBJ2-1|TRBV7-2
TGTGCCAGCAGCCCATCTGGTGCTTATCGAGGTATGGAGCAGTTCTTC
CASSPSGAYRGMEQFF
>NA|TRBD2|TRBJ2-1|TRBV27
TGTGCCAGCAGCTCACCGGGGGGATACAATGAGCAGTTCTTC
CASSSPGGYNEQFF
>NA|TRBD1|TRBJ1-1|TRBV27
TGTGCCAGCACCACTCAAAGGACAGGGATCACTGAAGCTTTCTTT
CASTTQRTGITEAFF
>NA|TRBD1|TRBJ2-1|TRBV29-1
TGCAGCGTTGAGGGCAGGGGGTACAATGAGCAGTTCTTC
CSVEGRGYNEQFF
>once|NA|TRBJ2-3|TRBV27
TGTGCCGCGGGGACTAGCACAGATACGCAGTATTTT
CAAGTSTDTQYF
>NA|NA|TRBJ2-3|TRBV5-6
TGTGCCAGCAGCTTCAGGGTTGACTCTTTCGGCACAGATACGCAGTATTTT
CASSFRVDSFGTDTQYF
>NA|NA|TRBJ1-5|TRBV19
TGTGCCAGTAGTCTTATCCGCCCGGAGGGCAATCAGCCCCAGCATTTT
CASSLIRPEGNQPQHF
>NA|NA|TRBJ2-3|TRBV7-3
TGTGCCAGCAGCTTAAAAAATGCGGATACGCAGTATTTT
CASSLKNADTQYF
>NA|NA|TRBJ1-2|TRBV7-8
TGTGCCAGCAACCGAAATCCCGGTGACTACACCTTC
CASNRNPGDYTF
>NA|NA|TRBJ1-5|TRBV7-9
TGTGCCAGCAGCTTATCCCCCCGGGTTTCAGAGGCGAGCAATCAGCCCCAGCATTTT
CASSLSPRVSEASNQPQHF
>NA|NA|TRBJ1-1|TRBV27
TGTACCTCTCGAACGGGGGGGGCGCAGAACACTGAAGCTTTCTTT
CTSRTGGAQNTEAFF
>NA|NA|TRBJ2-5|TRBV2
TGTGCCAGCAGTGAAGCAATCCAGGGGGAGACCCAGTACTTC
CASSEAIQGETQYF
>few|TRBD2|TRBJ2-3|TRBV4-1
TGCGCCAGCAGCCAAGAAGCGGGGCCTAGCACAGATACGCAGTATTTT
CASSQEAGPSTDTQYF
>NA|NA|TRBJ2-5|TRBV2
TGTGCCAGCAGTGCGTTCTTAGAAAGCCAAGAGACCCAGTACTTC
CASSAFLESQETQYF
>few|NA|TRBJ1-3|TRBV2
TGTGCCAGCACTACAGGGAGCTCTGGAAACACCATATATTTT
CASTTGSSGNTIYF
>NA|TRBD1|TRBJ1-1|TRBV6-6
TGTGCCAGCAGTTACTCGGGACAGGGCGCCACTGAAGCTTTCTTT
CASSYSGQGATEAFF
>NA|TRBD2|TRBJ2-1|TRBV6-5
TGTGCCAGCAGCGGGGTACGGGGGGGATACAATGAGCAGTTCTTC
CASSGVRGGYNEQFF
>NA|NA|TRBJ2-7|TRBV11-3
TGTGCCAGCAGCTTAGAGGGGGGGGGCCGCCACGAGCAGTACTTC
CASSLEGGGRHEQYF